These 32 T cell receptor beta chains share one sample of origin, sequenced in a study of cytomegalovirus exposure and HLA in healthy donors. The PCR was carried out with 60 Vbeta primers and 13 Jbeta primers. Libraries were prepared by immunoSEQ multiplex PCR; TCRdb keeps only in-frame clonotypes and omits some of them. The table shows more than 140,000 clones, with about 75% occurring only once. The sequenced sample consisted of PBMCs. Source of these receptors: a man aged 35-49 years in good health and CMV-seronegative.

V usage is TRBV10-2 and J usage is TRBJ2-2; 8 nucleotides align to TRBD1. Trimming at V came to 7 bases and at J to 5 bases, leaving 15 bases not matched to a gene. The CDR3 totals 17 residues. The germline CDR1 and CDR2 sequences are WSHSY and SAAADI. Here the CDR3 DNA reads TGCGCCAGCATTATAGAGGGAGACAGGGGACGAACCGGGGAGCTGTTTTTT. It is translated as CASIIEGDRGRTGELFF.

This clone was picked up one time. This rearrangement joins TRBV7-9 to TRBJ1-5, with 10 positions matching TRBD1. In germline, CDR1 is SEHNR, CDR2 FQNEAQ (reference sequence). J lost 3 bases, V lost 5 bases, and 4 bases had no gene match. The CDR3 is made up of 15 amino acids. DNA for the CDR3: TGTGCCAGCAGCCAGGGGACAGGGGCCAATCAGCCCCAGCATTTT. Its protein is CASSQGTGANQPQHF.

The gene calls are TRBV5-6 and TRBJ1-6, with 8 bases aligning to TRBD1. The V segment lost 4 bases and the J segment 7 bases; nucleotides outside the gene matches: 7. Looked up from germline, CDR1 is SGHDT and CDR2 is YYEEEE. This CDR3 contains 15 residues. The CDR3 nucleotides read TGTGCCAGCAGCCTACGGACAGGGCTAAATTCACCCCTCCACTTT. It is translated as CASSLRTGLNSPLHF.

This clone has a single count. This chain connects TRBV2 to TRBJ2-5; 9 bases align to TRBD1. CDR1 is SNHLY and CDR2 is FYNNEI in the germline V gene. There are 13 residues in the CDR3. V lost 6 bases to trimming and J lost 7 bases; unmatched junction nucleotides: 6. CDR3 sequence: CASSRDREGTQYF. As DNA, the CDR3 is TGTGCCAGCAGCCGGGACAGGGAGGGGACCCAGTACTTC.

The chain is built from TRBV6-4 and TRBJ2-3; TRBD2 matches at 7 bases. The CDR3 sequence is 14 residues long. CDR1 and CDR2 from the germline V gene are MRHNA and SNTAGT. The junction had 3 bases not matched to a gene; V was cut back by 6 bases and J by 0 bases. CDR3 loop: CASSPGGSTDTQYF. The CDR3 DNA follows: TGTGCCAGCAGCCCGGGGGGAAGCACAGATACGCAGTATTTT.

Turning to this clone: Other DNA sequences in the same sample also yield this CDR3. The V gene is TRBV7-9, the J gene TRBJ2-7; D perhaps matches TRBD1 (6 bases). Looked up from germline, CDR1 is SEHNR and CDR2 is FQNEAQ (reference sequence). V was trimmed by 0 bases and J by 1 base, leaving 16 bases between them. The CDR3 spans 17 residues. The CDR3 DNA follows: TGTGCCAGCAGCTTAGCGCTTCAGGGGCTGAGTTCCTACGAGCAGTACTTC. Residues: CASSLALQGLSSYEQYF.

V usage is TRBV5-1 and J usage is TRBJ2-3, with 9 bases lining up with TRBD2. J was trimmed by 6 bases and V by 2 bases; bases with no gene match: 7. The CDR3 extends over 15 amino acids. Per germline, CDR1 SGHRS and CDR2 YFSETQ. This CDR3 reads CASSLAGGLADTQYF. In nucleotides, the CDR3 is TGCGCCAGCAGCTTAGCGGGAGGCTTGGCGGATACGCAGTATTTT.

CDR3 bases: TGTGCCAGCAGCTTCAGGGGGCGAAATGAGCAGTTCTTC. Translating gives CASSFRGRNEQFF. This chain connects TRBV11-3 to TRBJ2-1; the match to TRBD1 covers 8 bases. This CDR3 is 13 amino acids long. V was pared by 3 bases and J by 7 bases, with 2 bases of the junction left unmatched. Germline CDR1 and CDR2: SGHNT and YENEEA.

The chain has TRBV7-9 and TRBJ2-5; 7 nucleotides agree with TRBD2. Germline trimming cut 2 bases from V and 5 bases from J; bases unmatched to any gene: 8. This CDR3 region has 15 residues. Germline V gives CDR1 SEHNR, CDR2 FQNEAQ (reference sequence). This CDR3 reads CASSLFPAGGETQYF. CDR3 sequence (DNA): TGTGCCAGCAGCTTATTTCCAGCCGGGGGGGAGACCCAGTACTTC.

For the CDR3, the DNA is TGTGCCAGCAGTTTGGCCGCGGGCACTGAAGCTTTCTTT. It codes for CASSLAAGTEAFF. The genes are TRBV28 and TRBJ1-1; D unclear. This CDR3 has 13 amino acids. Germline CDR1 is MDHEN and CDR2 is SYDVKM. V was shortened by 3 bases and J by 4 bases, with 9 bases between the two germline ends.

This clone occurred once. This chain uses TRBV5-1 with TRBJ2-7, with D tentatively TRBD2 (6 bases). V shed 4 bases and J shed 2 bases, with 13 bases lying between them. Germline CDR1 SGHRS, CDR2 YFSETQ. The CDR3 consists of 14 residues. The CDR3 spells CASSVDYKPYEQYF. The CDR3 bases are TGCGCCAGCAGCGTGGACTATAAACCCTACGAGCAGTACTTC. Full variable domain (missing parts from reference TRBV5-1 and TRBJ2-7): KAGVTQTPRYLIKTRGQQVTLSCSPISGHRSVSWYQQTPGQGLQFLFEYFSETQRNKGNFPGRFSGRQFSNSRSEMNVSTLELGDSALYLCASSVDYKPYEQYFGPGTRLTVT.

V usage is TRBV18 and J usage is TRBJ2-5; the D gene is possibly TRBD2 (7 bases). The germline V gene has CDR1 KGHSH and CDR2 LQKENI. V was pared by 5 bases and J by 5 bases, with 15 bases between. The CDR3 consists of 14 residues. The CDR3 sequence is CASSNRGAHETQYF. In nucleotides, the CDR3 is TGTGCCAGCTCAAACCGGGGGGCCCACGAGACCCAGTACTTC.

This clone was counted a few times. This chain connects TRBV28 to TRBJ2-1; TRBD2 matches 9 bases. Trimming at V came to 3 bases and at J to 2 bases, leaving 5 bases not matched to a gene. Germline V gives CDR1 MDHEN, CDR2 SYDVKM. This CDR3 has 16 residues. CDR3 residues: CASSFRLAGPYNEQFF. Written as DNA, the CDR3 is TGTGCCAGCAGTTTCCGTCTAGCGGGGCCCTACAATGAGCAGTTCTTC.

The rearrangement uses TRBV7-3 and TRBJ2-1; 8 bases line up with TRBD2. The CDR3 is 15 residues long. Germline loops: CDR1 SGHTA, CDR2 FQGTGA. V dropped 4 bases and J dropped 7; count of bases not matched to a gene: 9. Here the CDR3 DNA reads TGTGCCAGCAGCTCAGCGGGGGCAGGGAGTAATGAGCAGTTCTTC. It specifies CASSSAGAGSNEQFF.

The J gene is TRBJ2-1, the V gene TRBV9, with 10 nucleotides matching TRBD2. The CDR3 consists of 15 residues. J was trimmed by 8 bases and V by 2 bases; bases with no gene match: 7. The germline CDR1 and CDR2 sequences are SGDLS and YYNGEE. The CDR3 here is CASSVRPSGGYEQFF. The CDR3 DNA follows: TGTGCCAGCAGCGTCCGGCCTAGCGGGGGTTATGAGCAGTTCTTC. Based on the CDR3 plus reference TRBV9 and TRBJ2-1, the full variable domain is DSGVTQTPKHLITATGQRVTLRCSPRSGDLSVYWYQQSLDQGLQFLIQYYNGEERAKGNILERFSAQQFPDLHSELNLSSLELGDSALYFCASSVRPSGGYEQFFGPGTRLTVL.

The genes are TRBV5-1 and TRBJ1-1; D is perhaps TRBD1 (5 bases). V was shortened by 4 bases and J by 1 base, with 20 bases between the two germline ends. This CDR3 spans 17 amino acids. Germline values: CDR1 SGHRS, CDR2 YFSETQ. In DNA, the CDR3 is TGCGCCAGCAGCCCGGCGGCCACAGTAGGGGAGAACACTGAAGCTTTCTTT. The encoded protein is CASSPAATVGENTEAFF.

The gene calls are TRBV5-1 and TRBJ2-5; D is uncertain. Germline loops: CDR1 SGHRS, CDR2 YFSETQ. The V and J ends lost 0 bases and 7 bases respectively, with 7 bases between them. This CDR3 spans 12 amino acids. The CDR3 DNA reads TGCGCCAGCAGCTTGGAGTCGGGGACCCAGTACTTC. It is translated as CASSLESGTQYF.

The rearrangement joins TRBV5-6 to TRBJ2-3; no clear D gene. V was clipped by 4 bases and J by 3 bases, with 6 bases between them. This CDR3 has 12 residues. Germline values: CDR1 SGHDT, CDR2 YYEEEE. The DNA of the CDR3 is TGTGCCAGCAGCCTCTATACAGATACGCAGTATTTT. This encodes CASSLYTDTQYF.

The chain carries TRBV9 and TRBJ2-5; TRBD1 agrees at 7 bases. The junction had 0 bases not matched to a gene; V was cut back by 2 bases and J by 2 bases. Germline CDR1 and CDR2: SGDLS and YYNGEE. The CDR3 loop spans 13 amino acids. This chain's CDR3 is CASSVGQQETQYF. CDR3 nucleotides: TGTGCCAGCAGCGTGGGACAGCAAGAGACCCAGTACTTC.

This chain joins TRBV5-1 and TRBJ2-1; the match to TRBD2 covers 9 bases. The trim removed 0 bases at V and 4 bases at J, leaving 5 bases unmatched. Per the germline V gene, CDR1 is SGHRS and CDR2 is YFSETQ. The CDR3 sequence is 16 residues long. The CDR3 coding sequence is TGCGCCAGCAGCTTGGGGGGAGCGGGGGGTTACAATGAGCAGTTCTTC. Translation: CASSLGGAGGYNEQFF.

V usage is TRBV6-6 and J usage is TRBJ1-2; D may be TRBD1 (5 bases). V lost 5 bases to trimming and J lost 6 bases, with 19 bases between them. CDR3 length: 15 amino acids. Per germline, CDR1 MNHNY and CDR2 SVGAGI (reference sequence). CDR3 bases: TGTGCCAGCAGTCCAACATCCGGCGGGGGTAATGGCTACACCTTC. This encodes CASSPTSGGGNGYTF.

This clone was observed a single time. This chain uses TRBV2 with TRBJ2-5; 8 positions agree with TRBD1. CDR3 size: 14 residues. With V trimmed by 6 bases and J by 0 bases, 3 bases remained unmatched. The V gene's germline CDR1 is SNHLY and CDR2 FYNNEI. CDR3 DNA: TGTGCCAGCAGCAGGGACAGGAACCAAGAGACCCAGTACTTC. It encodes CASSRDRNQETQYF.

The J gene is TRBJ1-1, the V gene TRBV7-2; D is uncertain. Trimming removed 0 bases from V and 6 bases from J, with 11 bases in between. Germline CDR1 is SGHTA and CDR2 is FQGNSA. This CDR3 spans 14 amino acids. CDR3 protein: CASSLAMGSPEAFF. For the CDR3, the DNA is TGTGCCAGCAGCTTAGCTATGGGGAGCCCTGAAGCTTTCTTT.

The V gene is TRBV19, the J gene TRBJ2-5, with 12 bases lining up with TRBD2. The CDR3 covers 14 residues. CDR1 and CDR2 from the germline V gene are LNHDA and SQIVND (reference sequence). V lost 10 bases and J lost 1; bases outside the gene matches: 4. The DNA of the CDR3 is TGTGCCACCACTAGCGGGGGGTTCCAAGAGACCCAGTACTTC. Protein product: CATTSGGFQETQYF.

The rearrangement uses TRBV2 and TRBJ1-5; D gene unclear. CDR1 and CDR2 from the germline V gene are SNHLY and FYNNEI. The CDR3 is 15 residues long. V was clipped by 4 bases and J by 6 bases, with 16 bases between them. As DNA, the CDR3 is TGTGCCAGCAGTGTTTATAGTGCGGGATTTCAGCCCCAGCATTTT. Amino acids: CASSVYSAGFQPQHF. Full variable domain (rest looked up from reference TRBV2 and TRBJ1-5): EPEVTQTPSHQVTQMGQEVILRCVPISNHLYFYWYRQILGQKVEFLVSFYNNEISEKSEIFDDQFSVERPDGSNFTLKIRSTKLEDSAMYFCASSVYSAGFQPQHFGDGTRLSIL.

J is TRBJ2-7 and V is TRBV9; maybe TRBD1 (9 bases). CDR1 and CDR2 from the germline V gene are SGDLS and YYNGEE. The CDR3 spans 15 residues. V lost 6 bases and J lost 5, with 21 bases in between. The CDR3 here is CASTRGGDRVHEQYF. CDR3 DNA: TGTGCCAGCACCCGGGGGGGGGACAGGGTCCACGAGCAGTACTTC.

The V call is TRBV4-2, the J call TRBJ2-4; 10 nucleotides line up with TRBD2. Germline CDR1 reads LGHNA; CDR2 reads YNFKEQ. The trim removed 3 bases at V and 1 base at J, leaving 0 bases unmatched. There are 15 residues in the CDR3. The CDR3 sequence: CASSQTSGAKNIQYF. The CDR3 region has the DNA TGTGCCAGCAGCCAGACTAGCGGGGCCAAAAACATTCAGTACTTC.

The rearrangement uses TRBV28 and TRBJ2-5; tentatively, D is TRBD2 (6 bases). CDR1 and CDR2 (germline): MDHEN, SYDVKM. V dropped 1 base and J dropped 5 bases, with 14 bases sitting between them. The CDR3 is made up of 15 amino acids. The CDR3 protein is CASSLYSLGRETQYF. Written as DNA, the CDR3 is TGTGCCAGCAGTTTATACTCGTTGGGGAGGGAGACCCAGTACTTC. Full variable domain (rest looked up from reference TRBV28 and TRBJ2-5): DVKVTQSSRYLVKRTGEKVFLECVQDMDHENMFWYRQDPGLGLRLIYFSYDVKMKEKGDIPEGYSVSREKKERFSLILESASTNQTSMYLCASSLYSLGRETQYFGPGTRLLVL.

The J gene is TRBJ1-5, the V gene TRBV6-5; TRBD1 matches 7 bases. Unmatched junction bases numbered 3, after V lost 5 bases and J lost 2 bases. Germline loops: CDR1 MNHEY, CDR2 SVGAGI. This CDR3 is built from 14 residues. DNA for the CDR3: TGTGCCAGCAGTGACAGGGAAGGCAATCAGCCCCAGCATTTT. Its protein product is CASSDREGNQPQHF.

There are a few counts of this clone. V usage is TRBV4-3 and J usage is TRBJ1-2; no definite D call. The CDR3 is 12 amino acids. V was clipped by 0 bases and J by 8 bases, with 7 bases between them. Germline lookup yields CDR1 LGHNA and CDR2 YSLEER. The CDR3 loop is CASSQEASGYTF. CDR3 in DNA: TGCGCCAGCAGCCAAGAAGCGTCCGGCTACACCTTC.

The rearrangement joins TRBV27 to TRBJ1-6; 9 bases are shared with TRBD1. This CDR3 has 15 amino acids. V lost 4 bases and J lost 7; bases outside the gene matches: 5. Germline V gene lookup returns CDR1 MNHEY and CDR2 SMNVEV (reference sequence). CDR3 in amino acids: CASSSRTGENSPLHF. CDR3 nucleotide sequence: TGTGCCAGCAGTTCCCGGACAGGGGAAAATTCACCCCTCCACTTT.

V and J are TRBV5-6 and TRBJ1-1; TRBD1 matches 7 bases. Trimming cost V 3 bases and J 6 bases; bases outside gene matches: 11. Germline V CDR1 and CDR2: SGHDT, YYEEEE. The CDR3 is made up of 15 amino acids. The CDR3 bases are TGTGCCAGCAGCTCTCGGCTAGAGGGGGCGGCTGAAGCTTTCTTT. Its protein product is CASSSRLEGAAEAFF.